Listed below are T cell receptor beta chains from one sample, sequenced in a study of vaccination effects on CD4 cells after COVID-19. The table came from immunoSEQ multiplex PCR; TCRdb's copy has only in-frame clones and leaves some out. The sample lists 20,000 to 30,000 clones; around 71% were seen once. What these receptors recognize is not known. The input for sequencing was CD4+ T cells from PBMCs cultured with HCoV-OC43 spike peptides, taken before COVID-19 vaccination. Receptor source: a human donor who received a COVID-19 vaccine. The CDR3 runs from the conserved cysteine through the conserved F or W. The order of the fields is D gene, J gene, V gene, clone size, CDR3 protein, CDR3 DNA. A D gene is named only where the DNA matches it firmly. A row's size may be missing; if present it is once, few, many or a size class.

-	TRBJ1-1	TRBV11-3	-	CASSSTGWTEAFF	TGTGCCAGCAGCTCGACAGGTTGGACTGAAGCTTTCTTT
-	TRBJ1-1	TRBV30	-	CAWSASRNTEAFF	TGTGCCTGGAGTGCGAGCAGGAACACTGAAGCTTTCTTT
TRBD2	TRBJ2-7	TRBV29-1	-	CSVELAGGLEQYF	TGCAGCGTTGAGCTAGCGGGAGGGCTCGAGCAGTACTTC
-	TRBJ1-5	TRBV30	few	CAWSVQRNQPQHF	TGTGCCTGGAGCGTACAGCGTAATCAGCCCCAGCATTTT
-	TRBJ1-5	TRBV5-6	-	CASSLWDQPQHF	TGTGCCAGCAGCTTGTGGGATCAGCCCCAGCATTTT
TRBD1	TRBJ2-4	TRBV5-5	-	CASSWDRMSKNIQYF	TGTGCCAGCAGTTGGGACAGGATGTCCAAAAACATTCAGTACTTC
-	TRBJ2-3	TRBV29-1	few	CSGMTDTQYF	TGCAGCGGGATGACAGATACGCAGTATTTT
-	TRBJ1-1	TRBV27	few	CASSSWDYLSNTEAFF	TGTGCCAGCAGTTCATGGGATTATCTATCCAACACTGAAGCTTTCTTT
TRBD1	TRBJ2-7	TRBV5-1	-	CASSFSPGTGTVEQYF	TGCGCCAGCAGCTTTTCTCCCGGGACAGGAACTGTCGAGCAGTACTTC
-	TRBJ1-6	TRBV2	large	CASSEQKGSGSPLHF	TGTGCCAGCAGTGAACAGAAAGGGAGTGGGTCACCCCTCCACTTT
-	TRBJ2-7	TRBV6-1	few	CASSDLSQFNPYEQYF	TGTGCCAGCAGTGATCTTAGCCAGTTTAATCCCTACGAGCAGTACTTC
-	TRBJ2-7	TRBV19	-	CASTMSEGSYEQYF	TGTGCCAGTACCATGTCGGAAGGCAGCTACGAGCAGTACTTC
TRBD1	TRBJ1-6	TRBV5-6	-	CASSLWDRASPLHF	TGTGCCAGCAGCTTGTGGGACAGGGCCTCACCCCTCCACTTT
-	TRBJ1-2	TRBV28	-	CASSLNVYGYTF	TGTGCCAGCAGCCTGAACGTCTATGGCTACACCTTC
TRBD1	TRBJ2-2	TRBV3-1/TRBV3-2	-	CASSQLTGVQSTGELFF	TGTGCCAGCAGCCAGCTAACAGGGGTGCAGAGCACCGGGGAGCTGTTTTTT
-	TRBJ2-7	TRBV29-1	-	CSVDDSAYEQYF	TGCAGCGTTGATGACTCGGCCTACGAGCAGTACTTC
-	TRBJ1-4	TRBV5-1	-	CASSFGGTNEKLFF	TGCGCCAGCAGCTTCGGGGGCACTAATGAAAAACTGTTTTTT
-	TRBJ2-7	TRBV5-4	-	CASSLSGFSYEQYF	TGTGCCAGCAGCTTGAGTGGGTTTTCCTACGAGCAGTACTTC
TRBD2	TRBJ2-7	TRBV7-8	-	CASSWGLAGVEQYF	TGTGCCAGCAGCTGGGGACTAGCGGGAGTCGAGCAGTACTTC
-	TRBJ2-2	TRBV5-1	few	CASSLVRTTGELFF	TGCGCCAGCAGCTTGGTGAGGACGACCGGGGAGCTGTTTTTT
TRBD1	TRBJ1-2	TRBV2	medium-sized	CASRADRGYYGYTF	TGTGCCAGCAGGGCCGACAGGGGGTACTATGGCTACACCTTC
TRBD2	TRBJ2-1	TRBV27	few	CASSLTGRAHEQFF	TGTGCCAGCAGTCTCACGGGGAGGGCACATGAGCAGTTCTTC
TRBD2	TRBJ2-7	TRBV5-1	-	CASSLGLARGYEQYF	TGCGCCAGCAGCTTGGGACTAGCGAGAGGCTACGAGCAGTACTTC
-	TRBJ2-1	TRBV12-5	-	CASGLLGGSMGQFF	TGTGCTAGTGGTTTACTCGGCGGATCTATGGGGCAGTTCTTC
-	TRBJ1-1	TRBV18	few	CASSPQGYTEAFF	TGTGCCAGCTCACCACAGGGGTACACTGAAGCTTTCTTT
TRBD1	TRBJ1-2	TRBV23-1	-	CARGGRDRGLLNYGYTF	TGCGCCCGGGGGGGGAGGGACAGGGGTCTTTTAAACTATGGCTACACCTTC
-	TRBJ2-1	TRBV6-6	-	CASSASYRNNEQFF	TGTGCCAGCAGCGCTAGTTACAGGAACAATGAGCAGTTCTTC
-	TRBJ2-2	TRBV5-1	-	CASRSFRGAPNTGELFF	TGCGCCAGCAGGTCCTTCCGAGGGGCACCGAACACCGGGGAGCTGTTTTTT
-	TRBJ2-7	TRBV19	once	CASSTGHSYEQYF	TGTGCCAGTAGTACCGGACACTCCTACGAGCAGTACTTC
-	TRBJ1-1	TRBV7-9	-	CASSFEGANTEAFF	TGTGCCAGCAGCTTTGAAGGGGCGAACACTGAAGCTTTCTTT
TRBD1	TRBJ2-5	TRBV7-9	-	CASSPGTGRQETQYF	TGTGCCAGCAGCCCAGGGACAGGACGTCAAGAGACCCAGTACTTC
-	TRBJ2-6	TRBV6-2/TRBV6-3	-	CASSVPQSGANVLTF	TGTGCCAGCAGTGTGCCCCAGTCTGGGGCCAACGTCCTGACTTTC
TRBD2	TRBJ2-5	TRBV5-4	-	CASSVGLASRAYQETQYF	TGTGCCAGCAGCGTGGGACTAGCTAGCAGGGCCTACCAAGAGACCCAGTACTTC
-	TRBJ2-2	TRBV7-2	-	CASSLEGNTGELFF	TGTGCCAGCAGCTTAGAAGGGAACACCGGGGAGCTGTTTTTT
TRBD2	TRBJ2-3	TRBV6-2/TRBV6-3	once	CASSSDYRLAGKDTQYF	TGTGCCAGCAGTTCGGACTATCGGCTAGCGGGGAAAGATACGCAGTATTTT
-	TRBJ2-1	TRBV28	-	CASSFYGGASSYNEQFF	TGTGCCAGCAGTTTTTACGGCGGGGCGAGCTCCTACAATGAGCAGTTCTTC
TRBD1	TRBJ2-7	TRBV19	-	CASWGGQGSYEQYF	TGTGCCAGCTGGGGCGGACAGGGCTCCTACGAGCAGTACTTC
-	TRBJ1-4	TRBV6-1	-	CASSELGGWNEKLFF	TGTGCCAGCAGTGAATTGGGGGGGTGGAATGAAAAACTGTTTTTT
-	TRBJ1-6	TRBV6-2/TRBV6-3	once	CASSYLFPRDKNSPLHF	TGTGCCAGCAGTTACTTATTCCCCCGGGACAAGAATTCACCCCTCCACTTT
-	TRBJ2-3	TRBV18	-	CASSAGITDTQYF	TGTGCCAGCTCAGCAGGGATCACAGATACGCAGTATTTT
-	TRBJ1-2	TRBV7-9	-	CASSLEVQFNYGYTF	TGTGCCAGCAGCTTAGAGGTACAGTTTAACTATGGCTACACCTTC
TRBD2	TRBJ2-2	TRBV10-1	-	CASSESRLAGAGELFF	TGCGCCAGCAGTGAGTCGAGACTAGCGGGAGCCGGGGAGCTGTTTTTT
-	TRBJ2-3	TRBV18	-	CASSSRHPPGADTQYF	TGTGCCAGCTCATCGAGACATCCACCAGGCGCAGATACGCAGTATTTT
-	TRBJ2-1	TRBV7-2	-	CASSISVSSYNEQFF	TGTGCCAGCAGTATAAGCGTAAGCTCCTACAATGAGCAGTTCTTC
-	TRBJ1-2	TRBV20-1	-	CSASERLYGYTF	TGCAGTGCTAGTGAGCGGCTCTATGGCTACACCTTC
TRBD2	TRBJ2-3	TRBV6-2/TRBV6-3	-	CASSYWSGLAARTDTQYF	TGTGCCAGCAGTTACTGGTCGGGACTAGCGGCGCGCACAGATACGCAGTATTTT
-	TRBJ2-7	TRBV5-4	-	CASSFGAGTEDLKQYF	TGTGCCAGCAGCTTTGGGGCCGGGACCGAGGACCTCAAGCAGTACTTC
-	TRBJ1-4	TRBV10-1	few	CASSMGTATNEKLFF	TGCGCCAGCAGTATGGGGACTGCAACTAATGAAAAACTGTTTTTT
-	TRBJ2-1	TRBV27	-	CASSFGRYNEQFF	TGTGCCAGCAGTTTTGGGCGGTACAATGAGCAGTTCTTC
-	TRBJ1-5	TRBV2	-	CASSGGDQQPQHF	TGTGCCAGCAGTGGGGGTGATCAGCAGCCCCAGCATTTT
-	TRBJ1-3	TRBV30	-	CAWSQQTFPIYF	TGTGCCTGGAGTCAACAGACTTTTCCCATATATTTT
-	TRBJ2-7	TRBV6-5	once	CASNMYRDMTYEQYF	TGTGCCAGCAACATGTACCGGGACATGACCTACGAGCAGTACTTC
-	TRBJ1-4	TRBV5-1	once	CASSLAFTGTLTFNEKLFF	TGCGCCAGCAGCTTGGCCTTTACCGGGACCCTTACCTTTAATGAAAAACTGTTTTTT
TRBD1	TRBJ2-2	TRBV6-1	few	CASSEVPDRGPGELFF	TGTGCCAGCAGTGAAGTCCCGGACAGGGGGCCCGGGGAGCTGTTTTTT
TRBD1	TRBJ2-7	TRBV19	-	CASSIGGTGYEQYF	TGTGCCAGTAGTATTGGAGGGACAGGTTACGAGCAGTACTTC
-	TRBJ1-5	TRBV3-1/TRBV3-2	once	CASSPRPYSNQPQHF	TGTGCCAGCAGCCCCAGGCCTTATAGCAATCAGCCCCAGCATTTT
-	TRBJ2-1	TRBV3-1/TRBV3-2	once	CASSQAPVTVSYNEQFF	TGTGCCAGCAGCCAAGCCCCTGTCACGGTCTCCTACAATGAGCAGTTCTTC
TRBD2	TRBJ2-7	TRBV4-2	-	CASSQSGLAGLAYEQYF	TGTGCCAGCAGCCAGTCGGGACTAGCGGGGCTAGCCTACGAGCAGTACTTC